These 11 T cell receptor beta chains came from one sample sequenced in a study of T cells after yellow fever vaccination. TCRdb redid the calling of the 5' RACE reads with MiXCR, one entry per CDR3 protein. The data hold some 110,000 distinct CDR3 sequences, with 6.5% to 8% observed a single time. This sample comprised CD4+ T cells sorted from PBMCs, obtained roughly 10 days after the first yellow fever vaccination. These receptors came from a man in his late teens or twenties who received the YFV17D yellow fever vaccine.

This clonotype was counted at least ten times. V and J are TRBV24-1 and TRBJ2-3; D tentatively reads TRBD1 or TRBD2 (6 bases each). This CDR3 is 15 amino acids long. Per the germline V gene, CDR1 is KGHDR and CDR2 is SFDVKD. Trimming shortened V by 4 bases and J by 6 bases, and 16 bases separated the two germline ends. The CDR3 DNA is TGTGCCACCAGTGAACCCCGGGGGCCGGGGGATACGCAGTATTTT. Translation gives CATSEPRGPGDTQYF.

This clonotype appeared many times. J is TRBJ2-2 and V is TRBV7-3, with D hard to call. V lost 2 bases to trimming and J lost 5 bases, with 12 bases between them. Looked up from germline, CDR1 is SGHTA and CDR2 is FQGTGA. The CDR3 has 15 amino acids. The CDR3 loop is CASSLHGGKTGELFF. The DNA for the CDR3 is TGTGCCAGCAGCTTACACGGTGGGAAAACCGGGGAGCTGTTTTTT.

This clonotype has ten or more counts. This chain's CDR3 is CASSLGARVSPLHF. DNA of the CDR3: TGTGCCAGCAGTTTAGGGGCCAGGGTTTCACCCCTCCACTTT. The V and J genes are TRBV12-3 or TRBV12-4 and TRBJ1-6; the D gene is possibly TRBD1 (5 bases). This CDR3 contains 14 residues. V lost 1 base to trimming and J lost 9 bases, with 10 bases between them.

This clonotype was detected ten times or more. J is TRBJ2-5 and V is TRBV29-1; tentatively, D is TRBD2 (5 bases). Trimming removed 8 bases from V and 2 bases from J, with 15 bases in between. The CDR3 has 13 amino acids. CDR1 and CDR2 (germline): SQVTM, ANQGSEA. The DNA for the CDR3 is TGCAGCCTCGGAGGTCAGAGTCAAGAGACCCAGTACTTC. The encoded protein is CSLGGQSQETQYF.

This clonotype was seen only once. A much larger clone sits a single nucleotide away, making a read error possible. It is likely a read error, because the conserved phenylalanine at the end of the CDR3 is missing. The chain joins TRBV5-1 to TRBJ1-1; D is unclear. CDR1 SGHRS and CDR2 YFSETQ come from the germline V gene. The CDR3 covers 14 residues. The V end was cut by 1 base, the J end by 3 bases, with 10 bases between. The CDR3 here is CASSLFSADTEAFL. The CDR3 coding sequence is TGCGCCAGCAGCTTGTTTTCGGCGGACACTGAAGCTTTCCTT.

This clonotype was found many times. The CDR3 sequence is CASSSLLGETQYF. In DNA form, the CDR3 reads TGTGCCAGCAGCTCGCTTCTTGGAGAGACCCAGTACTTC. The gene calls are TRBV7-9 and TRBJ2-5; D is unclear. Germline CDR1 and CDR2: SEHNR and FQNEAQ (reference sequence). Trimming left V 4 bases short and J 4 bases short, with 10 bases between. The CDR3 runs to 13 residues.

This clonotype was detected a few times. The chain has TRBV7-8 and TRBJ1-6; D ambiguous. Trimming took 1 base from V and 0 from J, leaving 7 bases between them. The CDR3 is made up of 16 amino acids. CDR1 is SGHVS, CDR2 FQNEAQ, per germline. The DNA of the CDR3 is TGTGCCAGCAGCTTAGATCCTAGCTCCTATAATTCACCCCTCCACTTT. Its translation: CASSLDPSSYNSPLHF.

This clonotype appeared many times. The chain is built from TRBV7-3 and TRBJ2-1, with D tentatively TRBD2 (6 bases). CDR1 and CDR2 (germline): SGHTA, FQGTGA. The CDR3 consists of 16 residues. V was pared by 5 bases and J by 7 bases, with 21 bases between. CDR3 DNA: TGTGCCAGCAGCCCTGGGCACCCAGCGGGTAAAAATGAGCAGTTCTTC. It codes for CASSPGHPAGKNEQFF. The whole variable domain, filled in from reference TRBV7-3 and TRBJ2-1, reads GAGVSQTPSNKVTEKGKYVELRCDPISGHTALYWYRQSLGQGPEFLIYFQGTGAADDSGLPNDRFFAVRPEGSVSTLKIQRTERGDSAVYLCASSPGHPAGKNEQFFGPGTRLTVL.

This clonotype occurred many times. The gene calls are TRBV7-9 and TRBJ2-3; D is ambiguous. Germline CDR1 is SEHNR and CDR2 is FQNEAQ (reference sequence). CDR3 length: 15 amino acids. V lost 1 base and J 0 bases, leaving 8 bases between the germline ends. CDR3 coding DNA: TGTGCCAGCAGCTTAGGCGAGAAGAGCACAGATACGCAGTATTTT. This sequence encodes CASSLGEKSTDTQYF. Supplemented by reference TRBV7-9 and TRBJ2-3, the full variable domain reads DTGVSQNPRHKITKRGQNVTFRCDPISEHNRLYWYRQTLGQGPEFLTYFQNEAQLEKSRLLSDRFSAERPKGSFSTLEIQRTEQGDSAMYLCASSLGEKSTDTQYFGPGTRLTVL.

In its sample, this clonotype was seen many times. CDR3 sequence (DNA): TGTGCCAGCTCACCCAGAACCACTGAAGCTTTCTTT. This translates into CASSPRTTEAFF. This chain connects TRBV18 to TRBJ1-1; unclear D gene. Germline loops: CDR1 KGHSH, CDR2 LQKENI. Between the trimmed V and J ends, which lost 3 bases and 4 bases, there was a span of 6 bases. This CDR3 spans 12 amino acids.

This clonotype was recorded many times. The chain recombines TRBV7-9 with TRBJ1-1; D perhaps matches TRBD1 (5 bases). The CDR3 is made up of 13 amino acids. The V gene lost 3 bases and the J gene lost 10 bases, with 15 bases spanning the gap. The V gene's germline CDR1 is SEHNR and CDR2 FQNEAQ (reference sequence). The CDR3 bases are TGTGCCAGCAGCTTCATCTTGGAAGGGGCAGCTTTCTTT. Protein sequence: CASSFILEGAAFF.